This TCR beta chain emerged from a study of T cell responses to AZD1222 COVID-19 vaccine. Sequenced by immunoSEQ multiplex PCR; TCRdb stores in-frame clones only, minus some. The data contain some 130,000 clones, 75% to 90% of them singletons. The germline V gene encodes CDR1 MGHDK and CDR2 SYGVNS. Trimming removed 5 bases from V and 0 bases from J, with 11 bases in between. The CDR3 is made up of 15 amino acids. This specimen consisted of peripheral blood, obtained 28 days after the second AZD1222 dose. This clonotype was sampled from an adult who received the AZD1222 COVID-19 vaccine. J is TRBJ1-5 and V is TRBV25-1, with D hard to call. CDR3 nucleotides: TGTGCCAGCAGTCCTTTCGGGGATAGCAATCAGCCCCAGCATTTT. As protein: CASSPFGDSNQPQHF.